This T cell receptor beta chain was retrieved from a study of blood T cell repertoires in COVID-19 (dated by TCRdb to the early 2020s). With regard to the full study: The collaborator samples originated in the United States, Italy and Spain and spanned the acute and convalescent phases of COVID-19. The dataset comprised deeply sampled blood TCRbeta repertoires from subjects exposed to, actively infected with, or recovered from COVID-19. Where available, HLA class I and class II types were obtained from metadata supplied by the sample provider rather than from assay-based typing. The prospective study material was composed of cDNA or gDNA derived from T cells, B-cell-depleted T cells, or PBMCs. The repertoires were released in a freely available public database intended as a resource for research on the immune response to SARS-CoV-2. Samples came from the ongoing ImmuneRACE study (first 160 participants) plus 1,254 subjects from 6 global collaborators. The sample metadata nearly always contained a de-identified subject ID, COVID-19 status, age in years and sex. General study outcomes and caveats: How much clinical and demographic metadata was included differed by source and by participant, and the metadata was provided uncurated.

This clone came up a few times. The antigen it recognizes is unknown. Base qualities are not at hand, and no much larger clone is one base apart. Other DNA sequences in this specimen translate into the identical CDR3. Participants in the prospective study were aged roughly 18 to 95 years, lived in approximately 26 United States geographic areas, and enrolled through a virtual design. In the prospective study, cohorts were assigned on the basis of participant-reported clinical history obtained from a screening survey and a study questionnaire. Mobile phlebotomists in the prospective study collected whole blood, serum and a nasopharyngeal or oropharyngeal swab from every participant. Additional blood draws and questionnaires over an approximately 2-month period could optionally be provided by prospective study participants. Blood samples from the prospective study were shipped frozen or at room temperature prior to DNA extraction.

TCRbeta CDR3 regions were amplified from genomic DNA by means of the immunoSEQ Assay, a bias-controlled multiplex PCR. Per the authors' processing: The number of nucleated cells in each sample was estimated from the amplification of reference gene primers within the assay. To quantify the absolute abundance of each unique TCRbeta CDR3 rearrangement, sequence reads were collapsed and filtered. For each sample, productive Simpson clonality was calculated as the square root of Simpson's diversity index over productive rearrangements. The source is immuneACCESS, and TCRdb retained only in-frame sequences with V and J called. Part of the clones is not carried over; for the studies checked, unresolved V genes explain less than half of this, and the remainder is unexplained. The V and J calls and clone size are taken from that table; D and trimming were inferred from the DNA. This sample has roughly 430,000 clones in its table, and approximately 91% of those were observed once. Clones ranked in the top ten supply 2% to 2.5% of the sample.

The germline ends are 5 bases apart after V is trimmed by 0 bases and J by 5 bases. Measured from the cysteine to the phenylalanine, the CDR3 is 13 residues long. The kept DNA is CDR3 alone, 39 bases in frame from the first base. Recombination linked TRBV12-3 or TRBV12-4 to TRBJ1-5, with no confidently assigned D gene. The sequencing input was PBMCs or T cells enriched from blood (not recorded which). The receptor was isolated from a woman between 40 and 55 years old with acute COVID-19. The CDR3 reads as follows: CASSLAGDQPQHF. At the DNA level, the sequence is TGTGCCAGCAGTTTAGCTGGAGATCAGCCCCAGCATTTT.